The present entry profiles one T cell receptor beta chain with its context. Trimming stripped 4 bases from V and 8 bases from J, with 17 bases between. The CDR3 covers 14 residues. Germline CDR1 is MNHEY and CDR2 is SMNVEV (reference sequence). Per the original methods: Estimated nucleated cell counts came from reference gene primer amplification. This table comes from immunoSEQ multiplex PCR, and its TCRdb copy is limited to in-frame clones, with some not included. V, J and clone size are those of that table, while D and trimming were read from the DNA. The sample carries more than 100,000 clones, 87% recorded once. This sample is drawn from a study of blood T cell repertoires in COVID-19. Study-wide context: From the United States, Italy and Spain came samples of acute and convalescent COVID-19.

The TCR originated in a man in his fifties or sixties in a cohort sampled during active COVID-19. This chain links TRBV27 with TRBJ1-2; a possible D gene is TRBD1 (5 bases). Input material: peripheral blood. CDR3 nucleotide sequence: TGTGCCAGCAGTTCCCTCCTTTTGGGGGGGGGCTACACCTTC. Its translation is CASSSLLLGGGYTF.